This T cell receptor (beta chain) comes out of a study of T cells expressing NK-cell markers. On the study more broadly: TCR beta repertoires came from sorted CD3+CD56+NKG2C+, CD3+CD56+NKG2C- and CD3+CD56-NKG2C+ T cells.

Template switching by 5'RACE with UMIs generated the TCR beta cDNA. From the 5' RACE reads, TCRdb lists one entry per CDR3 protein and no DNA. The sample's table shows about 390,000 distinct CDR3 sequences. Germline values: CDR1 LNHDA, CDR2 SQIVND (reference sequence). The CDR3 loop spans 14 amino acids. Overall study findings and caveats: For four donors, these clonotypes were likewise the leading ones in the CD3+CD56-NKG2C+ fraction.

To note about this clonotype: Antigen specificity is unknown.

The TCR was taken from a woman in her forties or fifties in good health. The chain is built from TRBV19 and TRBJ1-6. The sequenced sample was blood T cells: a sorted CD56 or NKG2C T cell subset, CD4+ or CD8+ T cells, or bulk PBMC T cells (not recorded which). CDR3 residues: CASSIGGPNSPLHF. Combining the CDR3 with reference TRBV19 and TRBJ1-6 gives the whole variable domain DGGITQSPKYLFRKEGQNVTLSCEQNLNHDAMYWYRQDPGQGLRLIYYSQIVNDFQKGDIAEGYSVSREKKESFPLTVTSAQKNPTAFYLCASSIGGPNSPLHFGNGTRLTVT.